The entry below gives a single T cell receptor (beta chain) sequence along with its context. What it binds is not known. PCR used 60 Vbeta primers and 13 Jbeta primers. Produced via immunoSEQ multiplex PCR; TCRdb's table is partial and in-frame only. The repertoire holds 65,000 to 90,000 clones, with 78% as singletons. The sample comes from a study of cytomegalovirus exposure and HLA in healthy donors. Regarding the study as a whole: The majority of TCR sequences were rare, yet some public TCRs appeared in many donors. Compared with the roughly 700-donor mean, an Asian-associated ancestry cluster reportedly had fewer N-insertions, according to a later analysis.

The germline V and J ends were trimmed by 1 base and 5 bases, with 14 bases remaining between them. The CDR3 is 15 residues long. CDR1 is SGHVS and CDR2 is FQNEAQ in the germline V gene. Donors sampled were nominally healthy, though unrecorded immune exposures were likely. V and J are TRBV7-8 and TRBJ1-2; D gene uncertain. The TCR originated in a woman in her thirties or forties in good health and CMV-seropositive. Material for sequencing was PBMCs. The CDR3 coding sequence is TGTGCCAGCAGCTTAGATCTGGGTGGAGGGTATGGCTACACCTTC. Its protein product is CASSLDLGGGYGYTF.